The 5 T cell receptor beta chains in this list originate from one sample, sequenced in a study of cytomegalovirus exposure and HLA in healthy donors. The data were produced by immunoSEQ multiplex PCR, yet TCRdb's version contains in-frame clones alone and is incomplete. The top ten hold 8.7% of the sample, which has more than 120,000 clones, more than 85% seen once. The specimen was PBMCs. The receptor source for this set is a man younger than 30 in good health and CMV-seropositive.

The J gene is TRBJ2-3, the V gene TRBV7-9; maybe TRBD2 (6 bases). Trimming cost V 8 bases and J 5 bases, with 8 bases left between them. CDR1 SEHNR and CDR2 FQNEAQ come from the germline V gene (reference sequence). There are 11 residues in the CDR3. The CDR3 bases are TGTGCCAGCCCGGAGGGAGATACGCAGTATTTT. Its protein is CASPEGDTQYF.

The J gene is TRBJ2-1, the V gene TRBV7-2; 10 positions agree with TRBD2. V lost 1 base and J lost 15; bases outside the gene matches: 21. CDR3 length: 18 residues. Germline-derived CDR1 and CDR2 are SGHTA and FQGNSA. CDR3 coding DNA: TGTGCCAGCAGCTTAGAGTGGGTTGTGGGACTAGCGTCTCATAGTCCGTTCTTC. Translated, it gives CASSLEWVVGLASHSPFF.

The chain employs TRBV19 and TRBJ1-6; TRBD1 might be the D (5 bases). Trimming removed 4 bases from V and 5 bases from J, with 9 bases in between. Germline CDR1 reads LNHDA; CDR2 reads SQIVND (reference sequence). This CDR3 has 14 residues. In DNA, the CDR3 is TGTGCCAGTAGTAGGGTACAGGATAATTCACCCCTCCACTTT. Translated, it gives CASSRVQDNSPLHF. The entire variable domain, with the rest obtained from reference TRBV19 and TRBJ1-6, is as follows: DGGITQSPKYLFRKEGQNVTLSCEQNLNHDAMYWYRQDPGQGLRLIYYSQIVNDFQKGDIAEGYSVSREKKESFPLTVTSAQKNPTAFYLCASSRVQDNSPLHFGNGTRLTVT.

This clone was counted a single time. In nucleotides, the CDR3 is TGCAGCGTGGGAGATCCGAACACCGGGGAGCTGTTTTTT. As protein: CSVGDPNTGELFF. The chain links TRBV29-1 to TRBJ2-2; tentative D call: TRBD2 (5 bases). Trimming shortened V by 6 bases and J by 0 bases, and 8 bases separated the two germline ends. The CDR3 sequence is 13 residues long. Germline V gives CDR1 SQVTM, CDR2 ANQGSEA.

The CDR3 spells CASSINRDRGRREGYTF. The CDR3 nucleotides read TGCGCCAGCAGCATTAACCGGGACAGGGGGCGACGCGAAGGCTACACCTTC. This rearrangement joins TRBV5-1 to TRBJ1-2, with 12 positions matching TRBD1. V dropped 4 bases and J dropped 8; count of bases not matched to a gene: 15. Germline CDR1 SGHRS, CDR2 YFSETQ. The CDR3 has 17 residues.